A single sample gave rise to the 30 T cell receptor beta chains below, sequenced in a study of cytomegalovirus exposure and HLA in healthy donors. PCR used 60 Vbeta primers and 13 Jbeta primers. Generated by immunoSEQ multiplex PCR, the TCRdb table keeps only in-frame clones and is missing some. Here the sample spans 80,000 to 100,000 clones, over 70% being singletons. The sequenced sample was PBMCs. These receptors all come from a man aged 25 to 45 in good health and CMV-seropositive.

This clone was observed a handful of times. The CDR3 region has the DNA TGTGCCAGCAGCCACAACCATGACTCCGAAGCTTTCTTT. Protein: CASSHNHDSEAFF. V gene TRBV2 combines with J gene TRBJ1-1; the D is unclear. CDR3 length: 13 residues. V was clipped by 6 bases and J by 8 bases, with 16 bases between them. Germline CDR1 and CDR2: SNHLY and FYNNEI.

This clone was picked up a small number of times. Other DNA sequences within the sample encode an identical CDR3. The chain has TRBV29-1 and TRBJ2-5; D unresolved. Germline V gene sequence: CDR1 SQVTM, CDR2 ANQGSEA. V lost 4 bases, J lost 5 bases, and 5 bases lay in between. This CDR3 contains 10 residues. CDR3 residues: CSVAGETQYF. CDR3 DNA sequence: TGCAGCGTTGCCGGGGAGACCCAGTACTTC.

For the CDR3, the DNA is TGTGCCAGCAGCCCCGGGAGATTAAGCGAGCAGTACTTC. Amino acid sequence: CASSPGRLSEQYF. The chain uses TRBV9 and TRBJ2-7, with a possible D match to TRBD2 (6 bases). V was shortened by 4 bases and J by 6 bases, with 14 bases between the two germline ends. The CDR3 consists of 13 residues. Per the germline V gene, CDR1 is SGDLS and CDR2 is YYNGEE. Variable domain in full (rest from reference TRBV9 and TRBJ2-7): DSGVTQTPKHLITATGQRVTLRCSPRSGDLSVYWYQQSLDQGLQFLIQYYNGEERAKGNILERFSAQQFPDLHSELNLSSLELGDSALYFCASSPGRLSEQYFGPGTRLTVT.

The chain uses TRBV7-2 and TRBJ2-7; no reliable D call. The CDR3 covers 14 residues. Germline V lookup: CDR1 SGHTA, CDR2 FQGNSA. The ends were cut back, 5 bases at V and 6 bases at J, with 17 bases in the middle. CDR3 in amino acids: CASSPARFAGEQYF. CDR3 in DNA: TGTGCCAGCAGCCCCGCCCGTTTCGCAGGCGAGCAGTACTTC.

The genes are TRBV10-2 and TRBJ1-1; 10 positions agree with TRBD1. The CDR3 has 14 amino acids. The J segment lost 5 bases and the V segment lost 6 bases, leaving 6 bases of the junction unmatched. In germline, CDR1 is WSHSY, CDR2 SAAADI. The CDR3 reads CASSGQGGYTEAFF. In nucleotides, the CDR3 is TGCGCCAGCAGCGGACAGGGGGGATATACTGAAGCTTTCTTT.

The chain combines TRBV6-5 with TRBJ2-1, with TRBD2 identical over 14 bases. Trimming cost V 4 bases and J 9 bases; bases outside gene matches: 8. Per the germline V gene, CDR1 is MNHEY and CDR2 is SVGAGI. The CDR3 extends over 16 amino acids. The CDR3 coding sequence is TGTGCCAGCAGTTTCGGTGGCGGACTAGCGGGGGGTGAGCAGTTCTTC. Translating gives CASSFGGGLAGGEQFF.

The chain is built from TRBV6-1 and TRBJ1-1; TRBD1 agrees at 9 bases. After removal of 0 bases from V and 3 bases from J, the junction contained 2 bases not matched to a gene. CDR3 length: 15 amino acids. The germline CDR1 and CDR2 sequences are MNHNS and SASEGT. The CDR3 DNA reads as TGTGCCAGCAGTGAAGCAAGGACAGGGGACACTGAAGCTTTCTTT. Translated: CASSEARTGDTEAFF.

CDR3 coding DNA: TGCAGCTCTTCTTCGGGGTACGAGCAGTACTTC. It specifies CSSSSGYEQYF. The J gene is TRBJ2-7, the V gene TRBV29-1; a weak D match, TRBD2 (5 bases). Germline V gene data show CDR1 as SQVTM and CDR2 as ANQGSEA. Trimming shortened V by 8 bases and J by 4 bases, and 12 bases separated the two germline ends. CDR3 size: 11 residues.

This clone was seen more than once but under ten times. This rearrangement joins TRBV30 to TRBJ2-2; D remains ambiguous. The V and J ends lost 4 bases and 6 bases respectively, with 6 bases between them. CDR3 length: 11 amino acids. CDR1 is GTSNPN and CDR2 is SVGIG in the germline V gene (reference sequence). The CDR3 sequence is CAWKEPGELFF. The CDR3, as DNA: TGTGCCTGGAAAGAGCCCGGGGAGCTGTTTTTT.

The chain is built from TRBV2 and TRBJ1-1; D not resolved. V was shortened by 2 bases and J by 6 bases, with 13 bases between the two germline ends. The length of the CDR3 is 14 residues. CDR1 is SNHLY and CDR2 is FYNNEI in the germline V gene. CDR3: CASSEYATKSEAFF. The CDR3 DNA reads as TGTGCCAGCAGTGAATATGCGACAAAGTCTGAAGCTTTCTTT. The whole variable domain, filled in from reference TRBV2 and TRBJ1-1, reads EPEVTQTPSHQVTQMGQEVILRCVPISNHLYFYWYRQILGQKVEFLVSFYNNEISEKSEIFDDQFSVERPDGSNFTLKIRSTKLEDSAMYFCASSEYATKSEAFFGQGTRLTVV.

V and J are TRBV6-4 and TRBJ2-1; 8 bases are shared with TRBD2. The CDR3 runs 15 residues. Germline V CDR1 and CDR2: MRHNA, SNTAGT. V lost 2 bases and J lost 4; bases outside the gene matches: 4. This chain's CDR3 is CASSDTGGQYNEQFF. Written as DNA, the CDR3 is TGTGCCAGCAGTGACACGGGAGGGCAATACAATGAGCAGTTCTTC.

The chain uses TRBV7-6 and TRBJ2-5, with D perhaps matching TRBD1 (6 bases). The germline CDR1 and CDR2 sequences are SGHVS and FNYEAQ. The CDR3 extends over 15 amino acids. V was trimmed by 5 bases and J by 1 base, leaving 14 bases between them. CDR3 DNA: TGTGCCAGCAGCCCTAATACAGGGCGCCAAGAGACCCAGTACTTC. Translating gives CASSPNTGRQETQYF.

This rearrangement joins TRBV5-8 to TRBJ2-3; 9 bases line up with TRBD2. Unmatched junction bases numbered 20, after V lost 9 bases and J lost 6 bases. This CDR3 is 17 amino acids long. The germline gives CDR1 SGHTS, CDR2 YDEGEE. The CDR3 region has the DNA TGTGCCACCACCCGCCACCCGGGACTAGCTTCGGCCGATACGCAGTATTTT. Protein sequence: CATTRHPGLASADTQYF.

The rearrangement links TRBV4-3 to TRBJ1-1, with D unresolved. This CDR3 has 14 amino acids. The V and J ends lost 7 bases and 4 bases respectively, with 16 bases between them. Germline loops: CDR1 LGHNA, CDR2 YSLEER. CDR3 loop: CASNRAGGGTEAFF. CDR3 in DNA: TGCGCCAGCAACCGAGCGGGCGGAGGCACTGAAGCTTTCTTT.

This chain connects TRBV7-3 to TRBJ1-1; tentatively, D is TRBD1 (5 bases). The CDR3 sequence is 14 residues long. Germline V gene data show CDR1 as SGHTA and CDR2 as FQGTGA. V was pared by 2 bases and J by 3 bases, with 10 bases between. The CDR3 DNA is TGTGCCAGCAGCTTACAGGGTTTCCACACTGAAGCTTTCTTT. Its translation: CASSLQGFHTEAFF.

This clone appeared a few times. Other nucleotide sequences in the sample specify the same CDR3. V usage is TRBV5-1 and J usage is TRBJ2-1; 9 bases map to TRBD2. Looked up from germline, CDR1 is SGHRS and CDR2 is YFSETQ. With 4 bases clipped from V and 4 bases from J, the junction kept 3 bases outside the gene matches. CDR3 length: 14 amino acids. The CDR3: CASSASGGYNEQFF. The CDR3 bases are TGCGCCAGCAGCGCGAGCGGGGGGTACAATGAGCAGTTCTTC.

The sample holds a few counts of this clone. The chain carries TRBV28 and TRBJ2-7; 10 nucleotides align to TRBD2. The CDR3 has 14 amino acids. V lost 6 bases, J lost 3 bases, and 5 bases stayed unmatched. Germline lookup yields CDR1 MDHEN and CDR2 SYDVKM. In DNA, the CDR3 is TGTGCCAGCAGGTCTCTAGCGGGGGACTACGAGCAGTACTTC. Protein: CASRSLAGDYEQYF.

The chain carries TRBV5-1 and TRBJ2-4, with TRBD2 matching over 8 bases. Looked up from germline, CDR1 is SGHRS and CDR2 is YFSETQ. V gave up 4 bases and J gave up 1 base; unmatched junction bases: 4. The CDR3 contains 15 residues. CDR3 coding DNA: TGCGCCAGCAGCCTTAGCGGGAACGCCAAAAACATTCAGTACTTC. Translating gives CASSLSGNAKNIQYF.

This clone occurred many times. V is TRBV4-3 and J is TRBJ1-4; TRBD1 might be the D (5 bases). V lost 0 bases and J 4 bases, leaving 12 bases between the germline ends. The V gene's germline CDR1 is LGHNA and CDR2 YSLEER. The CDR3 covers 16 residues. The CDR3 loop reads CASSQEWAGHNEKLFF. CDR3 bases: TGCGCCAGCAGCCAAGAGTGGGCAGGACATAATGAAAAACTGTTTTTT.

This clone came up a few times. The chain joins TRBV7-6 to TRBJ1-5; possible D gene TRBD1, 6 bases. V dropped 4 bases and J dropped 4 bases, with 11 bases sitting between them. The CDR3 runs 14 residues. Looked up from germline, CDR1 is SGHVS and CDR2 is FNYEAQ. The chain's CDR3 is CASSSLGGNQPQHF. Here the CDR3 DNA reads TGTGCCAGCAGCTCGTTAGGGGGTAATCAGCCCCAGCATTTT.

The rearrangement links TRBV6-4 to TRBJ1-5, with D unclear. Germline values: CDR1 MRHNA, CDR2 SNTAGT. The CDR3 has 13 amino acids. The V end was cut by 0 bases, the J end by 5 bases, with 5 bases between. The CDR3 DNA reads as TGTGCCAGCAGTGACTCCCCCGATCAGCCCCAGCATTTT. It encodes CASSDSPDQPQHF.

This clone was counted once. The CDR3 reads CASSLGREKGEQYF. DNA of the CDR3: TGTGCCAGCAGCTTAGGGCGGGAGAAGGGCGAGCAGTACTTC. The chain has TRBV11-3 and TRBJ2-7; 7 bases map to TRBD2. The CDR3 loop spans 14 amino acids. V shed 1 base, J shed 6 bases, and the junction held 6 bases outside the gene matches. Germline V gene sequence: CDR1 SGHNT, CDR2 YENEEA.

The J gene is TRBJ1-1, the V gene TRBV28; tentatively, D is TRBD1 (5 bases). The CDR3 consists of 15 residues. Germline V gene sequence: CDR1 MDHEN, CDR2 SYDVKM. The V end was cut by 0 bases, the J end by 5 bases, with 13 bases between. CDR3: CASSLWSGGRTEAFF. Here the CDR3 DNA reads TGTGCCAGCAGTTTATGGTCCGGGGGGAGAACTGAAGCTTTCTTT.

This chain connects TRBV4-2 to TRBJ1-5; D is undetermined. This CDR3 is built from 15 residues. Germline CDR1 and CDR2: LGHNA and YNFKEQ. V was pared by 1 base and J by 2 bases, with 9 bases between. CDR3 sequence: CASSQVTRGNQPQHF. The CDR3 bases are TGTGCCAGCAGCCAAGTTACGCGGGGCAATCAGCCCCAGCATTTT.

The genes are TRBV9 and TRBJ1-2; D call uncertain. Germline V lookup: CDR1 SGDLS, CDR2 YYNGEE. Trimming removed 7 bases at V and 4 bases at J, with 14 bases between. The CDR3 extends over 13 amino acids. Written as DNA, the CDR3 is TGTGCCAGCGGACCACTAGGGATCTATGGCTACACCTTC. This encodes CASGPLGIYGYTF.

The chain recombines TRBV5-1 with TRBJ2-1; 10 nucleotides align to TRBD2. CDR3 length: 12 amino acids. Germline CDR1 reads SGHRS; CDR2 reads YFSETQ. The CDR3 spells CATGAGGSEQFF. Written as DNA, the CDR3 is TGCGCTACAGGAGCGGGGGGGAGTGAGCAGTTCTTC.

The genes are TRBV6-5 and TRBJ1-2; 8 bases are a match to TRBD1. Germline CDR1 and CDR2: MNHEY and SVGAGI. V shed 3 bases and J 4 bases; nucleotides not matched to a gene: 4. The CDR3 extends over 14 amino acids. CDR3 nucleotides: TGTGCCAGCAGTTATTCTCAGGGGGCCTATGGCTACACCTTC. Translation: CASSYSQGAYGYTF.

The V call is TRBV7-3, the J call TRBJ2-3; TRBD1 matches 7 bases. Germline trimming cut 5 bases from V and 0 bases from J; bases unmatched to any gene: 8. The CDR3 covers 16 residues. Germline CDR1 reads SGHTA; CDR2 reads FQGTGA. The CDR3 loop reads CASSLGGQPSTDTQYF. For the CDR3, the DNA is TGTGCCAGCAGCCTAGGGGGACAGCCAAGCACAGATACGCAGTATTTT.

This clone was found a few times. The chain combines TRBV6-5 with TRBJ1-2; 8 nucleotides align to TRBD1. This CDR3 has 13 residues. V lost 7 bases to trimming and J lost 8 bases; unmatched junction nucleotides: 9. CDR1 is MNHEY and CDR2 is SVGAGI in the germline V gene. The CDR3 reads CASKGQGARGYTF. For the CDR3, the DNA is TGTGCCAGCAAGGGTCAGGGGGCGCGGGGCTACACCTTC.

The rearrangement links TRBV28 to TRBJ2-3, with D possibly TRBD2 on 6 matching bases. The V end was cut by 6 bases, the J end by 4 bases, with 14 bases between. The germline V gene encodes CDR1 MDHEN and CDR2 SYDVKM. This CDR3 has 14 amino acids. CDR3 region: CASSRYGSADTQYF. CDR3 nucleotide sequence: TGTGCCAGCAGCCGCTACGGGAGTGCAGATACGCAGTATTTT.